This TCR beta chain was captured in a study of T cell changes during pregnancy in multiple sclerosis. Generated by immunoSEQ multiplex PCR, the TCRdb table keeps only in-frame clones and is missing some. The sample has 100,000 or so clones, 90% to 95% seen once. V gave up 3 bases and J gave up 5 bases; unmatched junction bases: 9. There are 15 residues in the CDR3. CDR1 is LNHDA and CDR2 is SQIVND in the germline V gene (reference sequence). The TCR comes from a female donor with multiple sclerosis, enrolled in a pregnancy study. This chain links TRBV19 with TRBJ1-1, with 7 bases identical to TRBD1. The sample consisted of peripheral blood, taken in the third trimester of pregnancy. For the CDR3, the DNA is TGTGCCAGTAGTATGGCTAGAGGGGGCATAACTGAAGCTTTCTTT. It translates to CASSMARGGITEAFF.